This TCR beta chain was recorded in a study of T cell responses to AZD1222 COVID-19 vaccine. Study-wide findings and caveats: Vaccine-associated CD4 TCRs ranged over spike, dominating at 160-218 and 743-854. With two AZD1222 doses given, Spike-specific TCR breadth and depth both rose. Donor demographics were predominantly white British with a female majority; clonal diversity may be underestimated.

This clone has a single count. Its antigen is undetermined. Germline V gene data show CDR1 as KGHSH and CDR2 as LQKENI. With V trimmed by 2 bases and J by 0 bases, 1 base remained unmatched. The CDR3 runs to 16 residues. Sequencing used immunoSEQ multiplex PCR; TCRdb keeps in-frame clones, though not all of them. The sample holds 53,000 or so clones, more than 80% seen once. The TCR originated in an adult in good health. The V gene is TRBV18, the J gene TRBJ2-6; 7 bases match TRBD1. Sequenced here: peripheral blood, sampled on day 0 of MenACWY control vaccination. As DNA, the CDR3 is TGTGCCAGCTCACCAGGGGACAGCTCTGGGGCCAACGTCCTGACTTTC. Translated: CASSPGDSSGANVLTF.